The next 6 T cell receptor beta chains were all read from a single sample in a study of T cell repertoires in cytomegalovirus infection. TCRdb used MiXCR to reprocess the reads, holding one entry per CDR3 protein. Counted here are some 600,000 distinct CDR3 sequences, more than 20% occurring once; the ten biggest clones make up less than 9.5%. Sequenced input: CD8+ T cells from PBMCs. The receptors here all came from a human donor in good health (CMV status not recorded). Some clones in this sample may be carry-over from other donors' samples.

There are a few counts of this clonotype. This rearrangement joins TRBV7-9 to TRBJ2-3, with D tentatively TRBD2 (6 bases). The germline CDR1 and CDR2 sequences are SEHNR and FQNEAQ (reference sequence). The CDR3 length is 13 residues. Deletions cut 7 bases from V and 2 bases from J, with 10 bases between. The DNA of the CDR3 is TGTGCCAGCATCGCGGGGAACACAGATACGCAGTATTTT. It translates to CASIAGNTDTQYF.

This clonotype was seen at least ten times. The genes are TRBV12-3 or TRBV12-4 and TRBJ2-1, with TRBD2 identical over 8 bases. Unmatched junction bases numbered 3, after V lost 1 base and J lost 7 bases. The CDR3 has 14 residues. The CDR3 sequence is CASSLGPGGNEQFF. Written as DNA, the CDR3 is TGTGCCAGCAGTTTAGGTCCGGGGGGGAATGAGCAGTTCTTC.

The chain uses TRBV20-1 and TRBJ2-1, with TRBD2 matching over 8 bases. The V and J ends lost 6 bases and 4 bases, in that order; junction bases with no gene match: 14. This CDR3 has 16 residues. Germline values: CDR1 DFQATT, CDR2 SNEGSKA (reference sequence). The CDR3 sequence is CSARKTGLGLYNEQFF. CDR3 DNA: TGCAGTGCCAGAAAGACGGGACTAGGTTTATACAATGAGCAGTTCTTC.

V usage is TRBV2 and J usage is TRBJ1-6, with 9 bases identical to TRBD1. The CDR3 totals 15 residues. After removal of 3 bases from V and 10 bases from J, the junction contained 7 bases not matched to a gene. The germline gives CDR1 SNHLY, CDR2 FYNNEI. The CDR3, as DNA: TGTGCCAGCAGTGATGGGACAGGGACCTCCTCACCCCTCCACTTT. This encodes CASSDGTGTSSPLHF. Variable domain in full (rest from reference TRBV2 and TRBJ1-6): EPEVTQTPSHQVTQMGQEVILRCVPISNHLYFYWYRQILGQKVEFLVSFYNNEISEKSEIFDDQFSVERPDGSNFTLKIRSTKLEDSAMYFCASSDGTGTSSPLHFGNGTRLTVT.

This clonotype was detected a few times. The rearrangement uses TRBV18 and TRBJ1-2; D not resolved. The CDR3 spans 16 residues. V was shortened by 0 bases and J by 5 bases, with 16 bases between the two germline ends. Germline lookup yields CDR1 KGHSH and CDR2 LQKENI. CDR3 region: CASSPPITSPLYGYTF. The CDR3 DNA follows: TGTGCCAGCTCACCACCCATAACATCGCCGTTGTATGGCTACACCTTC. Filled out from reference TRBV18 and TRBJ1-2, the complete variable domain reads NAGVMQNPRHLVRRRGQEARLRCSPMKGHSHVYWYRQLPEEGLKFMVYLQKENIIDESGMPKERFSAEFPKEGPSILRIQQVVRGDSAAYFCASSPPITSPLYGYTFGSGTRLTVV.

This clonotype occurred many times. The chain uses TRBV20-1 and TRBJ1-2; 9 bases are a match to TRBD1. V was clipped by 6 bases and J by 6 bases; unmatched bases: 5. The CDR3 extends over 12 amino acids. Germline values: CDR1 DFQATT, CDR2 SNEGSKA (reference sequence). The CDR3 region has the DNA TGCAGTGCGAGGACAGGGGAAGATGGCTACACCTTC. Protein: CSARTGEDGYTF.